This T cell receptor (beta chain) was observed in a study of T cells in Graves' hyperthyroidism and ophthalmopathy. Researchers amplified the TCR beta CDR3 regions from RNA transcripts. First-round RT-PCR targeting the TCR CDR3 was performed with the HTBI primer set. Each CDR3 protein gets one entry after TCRdb re-called the multiplex PCR reads with MiXCR. Among about 99,000 distinct CDR3 sequences listed, about 45% were seen once. Findings and caveats of the study: Blood also contained most expanded thyroid clonotypes above 0.001.

Worth noting for this clonotype: Its antigen is not identified. Its ends do not fully match the called genes, so a read error is possible.

Germline V CDR1 and CDR2: KGHDR, SFDVKD. The CDR3 has 15 amino acids. Uncontrolled infection, other autoimmune disease, pregnancy or lactation led to exclusion. The origin of this receptor is a man aged 35 to 55 with Graves' hyperthyroidism. Sequences were obtained from blood. The J gene is TRBJ2-1, the V gene TRBV24-1; no definite D call. Here the CDR3 reads CASSDWSDSYNGQFF. DNA for the CDR3: TGTGCCAGCAGTGATTGGTCTGACTCCTACAATGGGCAGTTCTTC.